This T cell receptor beta chain was documented in a study of graft-versus-host responses after intestinal transplantation. Study in general: Each transplant was multivisceral, liver-intestinal, or isolated intestinal. Study-wide results and limits: Clonal ratios of graft-versus-host to host-versus-graft in allografts were high for patients exhibiting graft-donor T cell macrochimerism.

On this clone: The antigen remains undetermined.

Clones were read by immunoSEQ multiplex PCR, and TCRdb kept only the in-frame ones, dropping some. The repertoire holds about 88,000 clones, with 75% to 95% as singletons. Germline loops: CDR1 DFQATT, CDR2 SNEGSKA (reference sequence). Trimming removed 5 bases from V and 5 bases from J; junction bases left unmatched: 1. The CDR3 runs 11 residues. This chain uses TRBV20-1 with TRBJ2-5; TRBD1 agrees at 8 bases. The receptor was derived from a human donor who was the organ donor for an intestinal transplant. This specimen was unstimulated CD4+ T cells sorted from spleen or lymph node cells, taken before transplant. CDR3 protein: CSARTGETQYF. The CDR3 bases are TGCAGTGCTCGGACAGGGGAGACCCAGTACTTC.